This T cell receptor beta chain stems from a study of breast tumors, draining lymph nodes, adjacent tissues. TCRdb reprocessed the multiplex PCR reads with MiXCR, giving one entry per CDR3 protein. The sample holds approximately 210,000 distinct CDR3 sequences, about 30% seen once. The germline CDR1 and CDR2 sequences are SGHRS and YFSETQ. Deletions cut 0 bases from V and 4 bases from J, with 13 bases between. This CDR3 region has 16 residues. The lymph nodes were axillary draining lymph nodes from breast cancer patients. This clonotype was found many times. This TCR was recovered from a female donor with breast cancer. Some clones in this sample may be carry-over from other donors' samples. This chain connects TRBV5-1 to TRBJ1-4; D gene ambiguous. The material sequenced was axillary lymph node tissue. CDR3 DNA: TGCGCCAGCAGCTTGGTCGGAGGCGGGGTTAATGAAAAACTGTTTTTT. The encoded protein is CASSLVGGGVNEKLFF.